A selection of T cell receptor delta chains follows, all from one sample in a study of gamma-delta chains in newborns, infants, children. TCRdb used CATT to re-call clones from the reads. This sample has 6,100 or so delta-chain clones, with about 15% found just once. Material: blood, obtained at baseline. Receptors were obtained from a child who was a newborn, infant or young child, either healthy, febrile or measles-vaccinated (not recorded which). Both conserved end residues are part of each CDR3. The D gene is left open where the match is weak. For some rows the clone size is stated as once, few or many, or as a class when expanded; others skip it.

j_call d_call clone_size v_call cdr3_nt cdr3_aa
TRDJ1 TRDD3 - TRDV2 TGTGCCTGTGAGCCCCTGGGGGAAACGGGGTACACCGATAAACTCATCTTT CACEPLGETGYTDKLIF
TRDJ1 - medium-sized TRDV1 TGTGCTCTTGGGGTCATCTACCCGGGGGCCAACACCGATAAACTCATCTTT CALGVIYPGANTDKLIF
TRDJ1 TRDD3 - TRDV2 TGTGCCTGTGACACCTTGTGGGGGATACGCTCCACCGATAAACTCATCTTT CACDTLWGIRSTDKLIF
TRDJ1 TRDD3 few TRDV2 TGTGCCTGTGACTCTCTGGGGGACACCGATAAACTCATCTTT CACDSLGDTDKLIF
TRDJ1 - medium-sized TRDV1 TGTGCTCTCCAGTGTTGGGGATTTTACACCGATAAACTCATCTTT CALQCWGFYTDKLIF
TRDJ3 TRDD3 medium-sized TRDV2 TGTGCCTGTGACACGGGGGGATACGATTCCTGGGACACCCGACAGATGTTTTTC CACDTGGYDSWDTRQMFF
TRDJ1 TRDD3 many TRDV2 TGTGCCTGTGACACCGTATTTACTGGGGGATATCTCCACACCGATAAACTCATCTTT CACDTVFTGGYLHTDKLIF
TRDJ3 TRDD3 few TRDV2 TGTGCCTGTGACACCGGTGGAGGGGGATACGTTAGCTCCTGGGACACCCGACAGATGTTTTTC CACDTGGGGYVSSWDTRQMFF
TRDJ1 - medium-sized TRDV2 TGTGCCTGTGACACCCTAACGTACACCGATAAACTCATCTTT CACDTLTYTDKLIF
TRDJ1 - medium-sized TRDV1 TGTGCTCTTGGGGGCCTGAGACCCCCATTCCTACTGGGGATGTCGGGACACCGAAAACTCATCTTT CALGGLRPPFLLGMSGHRKLIF
TRDJ1 - medium-sized TRDV3 TGTGCCTTTAACCACTCCTCCGATAAACTCATCTTT CAFNHSSDKLIF
TRDJ1 TRDD3 - TRDV2 TGTGCCTGTGACCGACTGGGGGCTACCATGTACACCGATAAACTCATCTTT CACDRLGATMYTDKLIF
TRDJ1 TRDD3 medium-sized TRDV2 TGTGCCTGTGACCTCCTTACTGGGGGATACGCGGCCGATAAACTCATCTTT CACDLLTGGYAADKLIF
TRDJ1 TRDD3 many TRDV2 TGTGCCTGTGACGCCCTCCCCTTACTGGGGGATAAAAAAGAGCGTAAACTCATCTTT CACDALPLLGDKKERKLIF
TRDJ3 - - TRDV1 TGTGCTCTTGGGTCGGCCTTCCTCCCCCGGGGGACCCGCGACCGACGAAGCTCCTGGGACACCCGACAGATGTTTTTC CALGSAFLPRGTRDRRSSWDTRQMFF
TRDJ1 TRDD2 medium-sized TRAV29/DV5 TGTGCAGCAAGCGCTTCCTACGCGGGGGACGAGACCACCGATAAACTCATCTTT CAASASYAGDETTDKLIF
TRDJ3 TRDD3 few TRDV2 TGTGCCTGTGACAATACTGGGGGATACAGCTCCTGGGACACCCGACAGATGTTTTTC CACDNTGGYSSWDTRQMFF
TRDJ1 TRDD3 - TRDV2 TGTGCCTGCGACACCGTTACTGGGGGATACGCGATCGGGGATAAACTCATCTTT CACDTVTGGYAIGDKLIF
TRDJ1 - medium-sized TRDV2 TGTGCCTGTGACCCTTTAGACACCGATAAACTCATCTTT CACDPLDTDKLIF
TRDJ1 TRDD3 - TRDV1 TGTGCTCTTGGGGAAATCCTCAAATTTACTGGGGGATCCCCGTACACCGATAAACTCATCTTT CALGEILKFTGGSPYTDKLIF
TRDJ1 TRDD3 - TRDV1 TGTGCTCTTGGGGACCCCTTCCTACTGGGGGATAACAGTTCGTGTTACACCGATAAACTCATCTTT CALGDPFLLGDNSSCYTDKLIF
TRDJ1 TRDD3 few TRDV1 TGTGCTCTTGGGGAACTCCCTTGGTTTCTTACTCTACTGGGGGATACGACCGATAAACTCATCTTT CALGELPWFLTLLGDTTDKLIF
TRDJ3 - - TRDV2 TGTGCCTGTGACACCCTTGGGGATCATACCCAAAGCTCCTGGGACACCCGACAGATGTTTTTC CACDTLGDHTQSSWDTRQMFF
TRDJ1 TRDD3 - TRDV1 TGTGCTCTTGGGGAAGGCTTAACGATCCTCCTGGGGGATACGGACGCCGATAAACTCATCTTT CALGEGLTILLGDTDADKLIF
TRDJ1 TRDD3 medium-sized TRDV2 TGTGCCTGTGACTTACTGGGGGACAGCCCGAACACCGATAAACTCATCTTT CACDLLGDSPNTDKLIF
TRDJ1 TRDD3 many TRDV1 TGTGCTCTTGGGGTTATTGGAGCCTTCCGTTTGACGGGGGGATACGCCGATAAACTCATCTTT CALGVIGAFRLTGGYADKLIF
TRDJ2 TRDD3 - TRDV2 TGTGCCTGTGACACCGTGGGTCGGGGGGGGATAATCGGGTTGACAGCACAACTCTTCTTT CACDTVGRGGIIGLTAQLFF
TRDJ1 TRDD3 many TRDV2 TGTGCCTGTGACCGACTGGGGACAGACACCGATAAACTCATCTTT CACDRLGTDTDKLIF
TRDJ1 TRDD3 medium-sized TRAV29/DV5 TGTGCAGCAAAGCAACGGGTCCTACGGTGTGGGGGATCTTCGACCGATAAACTCATCTTT CAAKQRVLRCGGSSTDKLIF
TRDJ1 - medium-sized TRDV1 TGTGCTCTTGGGGAAACTGAGATCTTTCCCCAAAAGTCCAAGTACACCGATAAACTCATCTTT CALGETEIFPQKSKYTDKLIF
TRDJ1 - - TRDV1 TGTGCTCTTGGGCCCTCGGCTGGTCGGCTACTGTACACCGATAAACTCATCTTT CALGPSAGRLLYTDKLIF
TRDJ3 TRDD3 medium-sized TRDV2 TGTGCCTGTGACACCGTGGGGGATAGCTCCTGGGACACCCGACAGATGTTTTTC CACDTVGDSSWDTRQMFF
TRDJ1 TRDD3 medium-sized TRDV2 TGTGCCTGTGACACACTGGGGGATAAACATTCAACCGATAAACTCATCTTT CACDTLGDKHSTDKLIF
TRDJ1 TRDD3 few TRDV1 TGTGCTCTTGGGGAAAGCAGGGCCACTGGGGGGTACAGGTTAGTCACCGATAAACTCATCTTT CALGESRATGGYRLVTDKLIF
TRDJ1 - medium-sized TRDV1 TGTGCTCTTGGGGAACTCCCCCGCCCTCGGGCCACACTGCCGGACACCGATAAACTCATCTTT CALGELPRPRATLPDTDKLIF
TRDJ1 TRDD3 large TRDV2 TGTGCCTGTGACCCACTTACTGGGGGATACGCTGGGGGAACCGATAAACTCATCTTT CACDPLTGGYAGGTDKLIF
TRDJ3 - - TRDV1 TGTGCTCTTGGGATGAAGGGTTACCAACGGGGGTCCGGGAAACAAGATGCCTGGGACACCCGACAGATGTTTTTC CALGMKGYQRGSGKQDAWDTRQMFF
TRDJ1 - few TRDV1 TGTGCTCTTGGGGACAATCCTACTTCTCGACCCTGGGGATCCCGGGGCGATAAACTCATCTTT CALGDNPTSRPWGSRGDKLIF
TRDJ3 TRDD3 - TRDV2 TGTGCCTGTGACACCGCTGGGGGATACTGGGACACCCGACAGATGTTTTTC CACDTAGGYWDTRQMFF
TRDJ1 TRDD3 medium-sized TRDV2 TGTGCCTGTGACACCCTCGTTGGGGGATTTGAACGGTGGGATAAACTCATCTTT CACDTLVGGFERWDKLIF
TRDJ1 TRDD3 - TRDV1 TGTGCTCTTGGCGGCGCCTTCCTTGGATATATACTGGGGGATACGCCCCCGTACACCGATAAACTCATCTTT CALGGAFLGYILGDTPPYTDKLIF
TRDJ1 - medium-sized TRDV2 TGTGCCTGTGACACCGTTGGGGGCACCGATAAACTCATCTTT CACDTVGGTDKLIF
TRDJ1 TRDD3 - TRDV1 TGTGCTCTTGGGGAACCATGGGCTCTTCTCGGTGGGGATACGCTGTACACCGATAAACTCATCTTT CALGEPWALLGGDTLYTDKLIF
TRDJ1 TRDD3 medium-sized TRDV2 TGTGCCCTCCTCAGCCTGGGGGCCCGTGACGATAAACTCATCTTT CALLSLGARDDKLIF
TRDJ2 TRDD3 medium-sized TRDV2 TGTGCCTGTGACCCCGTACTGGGGGATTCTTTGACAGCACAACTCTTCTTT CACDPVLGDSLTAQLFF
TRDJ1 TRDD3 medium-sized TRDV1 TGTGCTCTTGGGGAACTAGACGCTGGGGGATACTCCACCGATAAACTCATCTTT CALGELDAGGYSTDKLIF
TRDJ1 TRDD3 - TRDV2 TGTGCCTGTGACACCGTACTTACGGGTGCTAAACTACTGGGGGATACGACCGATAAACTCATCTTT CACDTVLTGAKLLGDTTDKLIF
TRDJ3 - large TRDV2 TGTGCCTGTGACACCTGGGACACCCGACAGATGTTTTTC CACDTWDTRQMFF
TRDJ1 TRDD2 few TRDV1 TGTGCTCTTGAGGTCCGGCCACTTCCTACCCGTACTGGCCCTTGGTACACCGATAAACTCATCTTT CALEVRPLPTRTGPWYTDKLIF
TRDJ1 - many TRDV1 TGTGCTCTTGGGGAAATATCCCCCCCAACTGGGACCTACACCGATAAACTCATCTTT CALGEISPPTGTYTDKLIF
TRDJ1 TRDD3 - TRDV1 TGTGCTCTTCCCTGCCACGACATCGTACTGGGGGATACAAAACTCATCTTT CALPCHDIVLGDTKLIF
TRDJ1 TRDD3 medium-sized TRDV1 TGTGCTCTTGGGGAACTTAGAGCTCTTCCCCTGGTGGGGGATACTATTACCGATAAACTCATCTTT CALGELRALPLVGDTITDKLIF
TRDJ1 - - TRDV1 TGTGCTCTTGGGGAACTAGTGAGCATTTCCTACCTCACTGGGGCCCTAAGGGGAGCCGATAAACTCATCTTT CALGELVSISYLTGALRGADKLIF